A selection of T cell receptor beta chains follows, all from one sample in a study of blood T cells in healthy people across ages. Each CDR3 protein is one row after TCRdb ran MiXCR on the 5' RACE reads. The table shows 700,000 to 850,000 distinct CDR3 sequences, with about 53% occurring only once. The sequenced sample was blood. The receptors shown here come from an elderly man in good health. Both conserved end residues are part of each CDR3. D genes are given only for firm matches. Size tells how often a clone was seen (once, few, many) or the class of an expanded clone, and some rows leave it out.

d_gene	abundance	v_gene	j_gene	CDR3nt	CDR3aa
-	few	TRBV20-1	TRBJ2-3	TGCAGTGCTACCTGGGGGACCCAAAGGGCGCAGTATTTT	CSATWGTQRAQYF
TRBD1	-	TRBV27	TRBJ1-1	TGTGCCAGCAGTTTCGTATCTCTGGGGACAGGGAACACTGAAGCTTTCTTT	CASSFVSLGTGNTEAFF
TRBD1	-	TRBV2	TRBJ2-1	TGTGCCAGCATCCTCACCCAGACAGGGAATGAGCAGTTCTTC	CASILTQTGNEQFF
TRBD1	-	TRBV18	TRBJ2-6	TGTGCCAGCTCACCTCAGGATACAGGGGGCTCTGGGGCCAACGTCCTGACTTTC	CASSPQDTGGSGANVLTF
-	-	TRBV6-2/TRBV6-3	TRBJ2-2	TGTGCCAGCAGTTACTCAACTAGCCCTACCGGGGAGCTGTTTTTT	CASSYSTSPTGELFF
TRBD1	-	TRBV12-3/TRBV12-4	TRBJ1-2	TGTGCCAGCAGTTTATCCCCGACAGGGGGGTATGGCTACACCTTC	CASSLSPTGGYGYTF
TRBD1	-	TRBV10-3	TRBJ2-7	TGTGCCATCGGTGCAGGGACGGGACAGGGGTCTAGCGAGCAGTACTTC	CAIGAGTGQGSSEQYF
-	once	TRBV27	TRBJ2-7	TGTGCCAGCAGAGAACAAACAGGGAATCGCGAGCAGTACTTC	CASREQTGNREQYF
-	-	TRBV15	TRBJ2-7	TGTGCCACCAGCAGAGATCTCGGCGAGCAGTACTTC	CATSRDLGEQYF
TRBD1	-	TRBV15	TRBJ2-7	TGTGCCACCAAGGACAGGCCAATGTCCTACGAGCAGTACTTC	CATKDRPMSYEQYF
-	few	TRBV5-1	TRBJ2-3	TGCGCCAGCAGCTTTTCTCAAATCGGGAGTTTGTATTTT	CASSFSQIGSLYF
-	few	TRBV12-3/TRBV12-4	TRBJ2-7	TGTGCCAGCAGTGTCCTTACCCCCTACGAGCAGTACTTC	CASSVLTPYEQYF
TRBD1	-	TRBV29-1	TRBJ1-2	TGCAGCGCATGGGACAGGGCGTATGGCTACACCTTC	CSAWDRAYGYTF
TRBD1	-	TRBV5-1	TRBJ1-1	TGCGCCAGCAGCTTGGAGGGACAGTACACTGAAGCTTTCTTT	CASSLEGQYTEAFF
-	-	TRBV20-1	TRBJ2-5	TGCAGTGCTAACGGACAAGCCCCACTACAAGAGACCCAGTACTTC	CSANGQAPLQETQYF
-	-	TRBV6-6	TRBJ2-7	TGTGCCAGCAGTTCCGGAAGGGAATTTGTCTACGAGCAGTACTTC	CASSSGREFVYEQYF
-	once	TRBV29-1	TRBJ1-5	TGCAGCGTGCGACATCAGGGGTATAATCAGCCCCAGCATTTT	CSVRHQGYNQPQHF
-	few	TRBV5-1	TRBJ2-6	TGCGCCAGCAGCTCAGTGCCTTCTGGGGCCAACGTCCTGACTTTC	CASSSVPSGANVLTF
TRBD2	once	TRBV5-1	TRBJ2-1	TGCGCCAGCAGCCCGACTAGCGGGCCCGACAATGAGCAGTTCTTC	CASSPTSGPDNEQFF
TRBD2	few	TRBV7-2	TRBJ2-7	TGTGCCAGCAGCTTAATCCCTAGCGGGAGTATTAGCTACGAGCAGTACTTC	CASSLIPSGSISYEQYF
-	-	TRBV7-8	TRBJ2-7	TGTGCCAGCAGCTTAGCGACAGCTAGCTCCTACGAGCAGTACTTC	CASSLATASSYEQYF
-	-	TRBV5-6	TRBJ2-7	TGTGCCAGCAGCCGGGGTAGGGGGATCTCCTACGAGCAGTACTTC	CASSRGRGISYEQYF